These 3 T cell receptor beta chains share one sample of origin, sequenced in a study of blood T cells in healthy people across ages. The use of a sample-barcoded 5' primer and a J-beta primer mix characterized a second PCR of roughly 6 to 11 cycles. TCRdb re-derived calls from the 5' RACE reads in MiXCR, one entry per CDR3 protein. Among around 1,700,000 distinct CDR3 sequences listed, 28% were seen once. Sequencing used blood. These TCRs come from a woman aged 25 to 45 in good health.

This chain uses TRBV28 with TRBJ2-3, with D uncertain. Germline CDR1 and CDR2: MDHEN and SYDVKM. The CDR3 consists of 13 residues. V shed 7 bases and J shed 3 bases, with 11 bases lying between them. For the CDR3, the DNA is TGTGCCAGCAATTTTCAATTGACAGATACGCAGTATTTT. Its protein is CASNFQLTDTQYF.

This chain uses TRBV2 with TRBJ2-7, with D perhaps matching TRBD1 (6 bases). The CDR3 has 13 amino acids. Trimming shortened V by 6 bases and J by 4 bases, and 13 bases separated the two germline ends. Germline V gives CDR1 SNHLY, CDR2 FYNNEI. The CDR3 loop reads CASRLGGRYEQYF. The CDR3 DNA follows: TGTGCCAGCAGGCTTGGGGGCCGATACGAGCAGTACTTC.

A word on this clonotype: Mismatch with germline at one junction end may stem from a read error. The rearrangement links TRBV5-1 to TRBJ2-7; D perhaps matches TRBD1 (5 bases). The CDR3 sequence is 15 residues long. From germline, CDR1 is SGHRS and CDR2 YFSETQ. In DNA, the CDR3 is TGCGTCAGCAGCTTCCGTTTAGGGCAGGGCGGCGAGCAGTACTTC. Its translation: CVSSFRLGQGGEQYF.